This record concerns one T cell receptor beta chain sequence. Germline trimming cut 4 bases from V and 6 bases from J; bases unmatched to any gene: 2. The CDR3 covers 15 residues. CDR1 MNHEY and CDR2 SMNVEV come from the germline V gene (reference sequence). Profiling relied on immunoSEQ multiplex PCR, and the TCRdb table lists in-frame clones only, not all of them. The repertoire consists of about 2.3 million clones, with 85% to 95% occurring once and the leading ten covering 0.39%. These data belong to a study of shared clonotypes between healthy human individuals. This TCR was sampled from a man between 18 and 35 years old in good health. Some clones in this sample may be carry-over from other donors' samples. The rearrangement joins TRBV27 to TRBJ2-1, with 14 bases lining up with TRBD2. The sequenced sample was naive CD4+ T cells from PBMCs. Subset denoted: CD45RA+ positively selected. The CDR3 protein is CASSSGTSGGNEQFF. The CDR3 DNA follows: TGTGCCAGCAGTTCCGGGACTAGCGGGGGCAATGAGCAGTTCTTC.